These T cell receptor beta chains were read from a single sample in a study of control samples from healthy donors and cancer patients. Data came from immunoSEQ multiplex PCR; TCRdb stores just in-frame clones and leaves some out. This table holds about 130,000 clones, roughly nine tenths found once. The specimen sequenced was blood. These receptors came from a man aged 18-30 years in good health. The CDR3 runs from the conserved cysteine through the conserved F or W. The D gene is left open where the match is weak. Clone sizes are given selectively: once, few, many, or a class where the clone is expanded.

TRBV19	NA	TRBJ2-1	NA	CASSIVDPYNEQFF	TGTGCCAGTAGTATAGTCGACCCCTACAATGAGCAGTTCTTC
TRBV30	NA	TRBJ2-6	NA	CAWSGPSSGSGANVLTF	TGTGCCTGGAGTGGGCCCTCAAGCGGGTCTGGGGCCAACGTCCTGACTTTC
TRBV28	NA	TRBJ2-7	NA	CASRSRPGRLYYEQYF	TGTGCCAGCAGAAGTCGCCCTGGGAGATTATATTACGAGCAGTACTTC
TRBV19	NA	TRBJ1-2	NA	CASSINSGGYGYTF	TGTGCCAGTAGTATCAACAGCGGAGGCTATGGCTACACCTTC
TRBV12-3/TRBV12-4	NA	TRBJ1-4	NA	CASLDLANEKLFF	TGTGCCAGCTTAGACCTCGCTAATGAAAAACTGTTTTTT
TRBV7-2	NA	TRBJ2-5	TRBD2	CASSPTPPGLAGGKTQYF	TGTGCCAGCAGCCCAACTCCCCCGGGACTAGCGGGAGGAAAGACCCAGTACTTC
TRBV28	once	TRBJ1-5	NA	CASSFTGSNQPQHF	TGTGCCAGCAGTTTTACGGGAAGCAATCAGCCCCAGCATTTT
TRBV2	NA	TRBJ2-3	NA	CASSEDRATDTQYF	TGTGCCAGCAGTGAAGACAGGGCAACAGATACGCAGTATTTT
TRBV11-2	once	TRBJ2-7	NA	CASSLYKTTYEQYF	TGTGCCAGCAGCTTATACAAAACCACCTACGAGCAGTACTTC
TRBV20-1	NA	TRBJ1-5	NA	CSAIDRFYSNQPQHF	TGCAGTGCTATTGACAGGTTTTATAGCAATCAGCCCCAGCATTTT
TRBV12-3/TRBV12-4	NA	TRBJ1-2	TRBD1	CASSRGTAYGYTF	TGTGCCAGCAGCCGGGGGACAGCTTATGGCTACACCTTC
TRBV18	NA	TRBJ1-4	NA	CASSHDSLNEKLFF	TGTGCCAGCTCACACGACAGCCTAAATGAAAAACTGTTTTTT
TRBV5-1	NA	TRBJ1-3	NA	CASSLDPTGTVGNTIYF	TGCGCCAGCAGCCTGGACCCAACCGGGACGGTTGGAAACACCATATATTTT
TRBV2	once	TRBJ1-5	NA	CASSEGLHPNQPQHF	TGTGCCAGCAGTGAAGGGTTGCACCCGAATCAGCCCCAGCATTTT
TRBV15	once	TRBJ1-1	NA	CATSRGAAMNTEAFF	TGTGCCACCAGCAGAGGGGCAGCCATGAACACTGAAGCTTTCTTT
TRBV27	NA	TRBJ2-3	NA	CASSLGTRGSTDTQYF	TGTGCCAGCAGTTTGGGTACTCGGGGAAGCACAGATACGCAGTATTTT
TRBV4-3	few	TRBJ2-1	NA	CASSQDQRPYNEQFF	TGCGCCAGCAGCCAAGATCAGCGGCCCTACAATGAGCAGTTCTTC
TRBV3-1/TRBV3-2	NA	TRBJ1-1	TRBD1	CASSHRQGPEAFF	TGTGCCAGCAGCCACAGACAGGGACCTGAAGCTTTCTTT
TRBV10-3	once	TRBJ1-5	TRBD1	CAISDPGQGNQPQHF	TGTGCCATCAGTGACCCGGGACAGGGCAATCAGCCCCAGCATTTT
TRBV5-4	NA	TRBJ2-1	NA	CASSQYSDRHNEQFF	TGTGCCAGCAGCCAATATAGCGACCGACACAATGAGCAGTTCTTC
TRBV28	NA	TRBJ1-1	TRBD1	CASSLDRGPLNTEAFF	TGTGCCAGCAGCCTCGACAGGGGGCCTCTTAACACTGAAGCTTTCTTT
TRBV5-1	once	TRBJ2-3	NA	CASSLVVSEISTDTQYF	TGCGCCAGCAGCTTGGTGGTCTCGGAGATCAGCACAGATACGCAGTATTTT
TRBV3-1/TRBV3-2	NA	TRBJ2-1	NA	CASSHWGNEQFF	TGTGCCAGCAGCCATTGGGGGAATGAGCAGTTCTTC
TRBV5-4	NA	TRBJ2-2	NA	CASSHPFRENTGELFF	TGTGCCAGCAGCCACCCATTTAGGGAAAACACCGGGGAGCTGTTTTTT
TRBV5-1	NA	TRBJ2-1	NA	CASSSSGGGRFMNEQFF	TGCGCCAGCAGCTCCTCGGGGGGCGGGAGATTTATGAATGAGCAGTTCTTC
TRBV5-4	NA	TRBJ2-7	TRBD2	CASSSRTSGSLEQYF	TGTGCCAGCAGCTCGAGGACTAGCGGGAGCCTAGAGCAGTACTTC
TRBV19	NA	TRBJ1-1	TRBD1	CASSPLPGQSNTEAFF	TGTGCCAGTAGTCCCCTTCCGGGACAGAGCAACACTGAAGCTTTCTTT
TRBV21-1	NA	TRBJ2-7	NA	CASRWDRGTQVCSYEQYF	TGTGCCAGCCGATGGGACAGGGGCACCCAGGTGTGCTCCTACGAGCAGTACTTC
TRBV12-5	NA	TRBJ2-1	NA	CASGAAELPYNEQFF	TGTGCTAGTGGCGCAGCGGAATTACCCTACAATGAGCAGTTCTTC
TRBV9	NA	TRBJ2-7	TRBD2	CASSGTSDPSYEQYF	TGTGCCAGCAGCGGTACTAGCGACCCCTCCTACGAGCAGTACTTC
TRBV27	NA	TRBJ1-2	NA	CASSYRVEDGYTF	TGTGCCAGCAGTTACAGGGTTGAGGATGGCTACACCTTC
TRBV6-2/TRBV6-3	many	TRBJ1-1	NA	CASSYGVPPLSAFF	TGTGCCAGCAGTTACGGGGTCCCCCCACTATCAGCTTTCTTT
TRBV10-3	NA	TRBJ2-3	NA	CAISPSPATDTQYF	TGTGCCATCAGTCCCAGTCCGGCGACAGATACGCAGTATTTT
TRBV6-2/TRBV6-3	NA	TRBJ1-1	NA	CASSYLYPYRENTEAFF	TGTGCCAGCAGTTACTTATACCCTTACAGGGAGAACACTGAAGCTTTCTTT
TRBV9	once	TRBJ1-3	TRBD1	CASSVGTGGLTGNTIYF	TGTGCCAGCAGCGTAGGGACAGGCGGTCTAACTGGAAACACCATATATTTT
TRBV7-8	NA	TRBJ2-2	NA	CASSLNQGNGELFF	TGTGCCAGCAGCTTAAATCAGGGCAACGGGGAGCTGTTTTTT
TRBV6-6	NA	TRBJ2-3	TRBD1	CASSRDRGTHTQYF	TGTGCCAGCAGCCGGGACAGGGGCACTCATACGCAGTATTTT
TRBV5-1	NA	TRBJ2-1	NA	CASSLGSGLVNEQFF	TGCGCCAGCAGCTTGGGTTCAGGGTTGGTTAATGAGCAGTTCTTC
TRBV2	few	TRBJ1-5	TRBD1	CASSERDRGQPQHF	TGTGCCAGCAGTGAAAGGGACAGGGGACAGCCCCAGCATTTT
TRBV28	NA	TRBJ2-3	NA	CASSLRPSSDTQYF	TGTGCCAGCAGTTTACGTCCCTCCTCAGATACGCAGTATTTT
TRBV9	NA	TRBJ2-1	TRBD2	CASSRTSGGNNEQFF	TGTGCCAGCAGCAGGACTAGCGGGGGCAACAATGAGCAGTTCTTC
TRBV28	few	TRBJ1-6	NA	CASSYHRDSYNSPLHF	TGTGCCAGCAGTTATCACAGGGACTCCTATAATTCACCCCTCCACTTT
TRBV24-1	NA	TRBJ2-3	TRBD2	CATSDQGTSGSSTDTQYF	TGTGCCACCAGTGACCAGGGGACTAGCGGGAGTTCCACAGATACGCAGTATTTT
TRBV20-1	NA	TRBJ1-1	NA	CSASGRGVSEAFF	TGCAGTGCTAGTGGTCGGGGGGTCTCTGAAGCTTTCTTT
TRBV11-2	once	TRBJ2-3	NA	CASSTKSRTDTQYF	TGTGCCAGCAGCACCAAATCCCGGACAGATACGCAGTATTTT
TRBV11-2	NA	TRBJ2-1	NA	CASSLEDRINNEQFF	TGTGCCAGCAGCTTAGAAGACAGAATCAACAATGAGCAGTTCTTC
TRBV7-9	NA	TRBJ2-7	NA	CASSSQADGREQYF	TGTGCCAGCAGCTCCCAGGCGGACGGGCGGGAGCAGTACTTC
TRBV5-6	NA	TRBJ2-3	TRBD2	CASSLEYAGGLRDTQYF	TGTGCCAGCAGCTTGGAGTACGCGGGAGGCCTTCGGGATACGCAGTATTTT
TRBV19	NA	TRBJ2-5	NA	CASSISAGRETQYF	TGTGCCAGTAGTATCTCGGCAGGGCGGGAGACCCAGTACTTC
TRBV29-1	few	TRBJ2-7	TRBD1	CSVAPFQGVVSYEQYF	TGCAGCGTTGCCCCATTTCAGGGGGTTGTCTCCTACGAGCAGTACTTC
TRBV2	NA	TRBJ2-5	TRBD2	CASSELALALAKETQYF	TGTGCCAGCAGTGAATTGGCACTAGCGCTAGCCAAAGAGACCCAGTACTTC
TRBV9	NA	TRBJ1-5	NA	CASSVGGQTFQPQHF	TGTGCCAGCAGCGTAGGGGGGCAGACCTTTCAGCCCCAGCATTTT
TRBV5-6	NA	TRBJ1-5	NA	CASSPDRNQPQHF	TGTGCCAGCAGCCCGGACCGCAATCAGCCCCAGCATTTT
TRBV9	NA	TRBJ2-7	NA	CASSVEMAGPYEQYF	TGTGCCAGCAGCGTAGAGATGGCGGGACCCTACGAGCAGTACTTC
TRBV19	NA	TRBJ2-2	TRBD1	CASSLTGYTGELFF	TGTGCCAGTAGTTTGACAGGGTACACCGGGGAGCTGTTTTTT
TRBV5-1	NA	TRBJ2-5	TRBD1	CASSYGQGETQYF	TGCGCCAGCAGCTACGGACAGGGGGAGACCCAGTACTTC
TRBV28	NA	TRBJ2-7	TRBD1	CASSNLPGQSSYEQYF	TGTGCCAGCAGCAACCTTCCGGGACAGAGCTCCTACGAGCAGTACTTC
TRBV24-1	NA	TRBJ1-2	NA	CATSDNTGGYTF	TGTGCCACCAGTGACAATACCGGGGGCTACACCTTC
TRBV9	NA	TRBJ1-4	NA	CASSEGDRGTPNEKLFF	TGTGCCAGCAGCGAGGGCGATAGGGGTACACCTAATGAAAAACTGTTTTTT